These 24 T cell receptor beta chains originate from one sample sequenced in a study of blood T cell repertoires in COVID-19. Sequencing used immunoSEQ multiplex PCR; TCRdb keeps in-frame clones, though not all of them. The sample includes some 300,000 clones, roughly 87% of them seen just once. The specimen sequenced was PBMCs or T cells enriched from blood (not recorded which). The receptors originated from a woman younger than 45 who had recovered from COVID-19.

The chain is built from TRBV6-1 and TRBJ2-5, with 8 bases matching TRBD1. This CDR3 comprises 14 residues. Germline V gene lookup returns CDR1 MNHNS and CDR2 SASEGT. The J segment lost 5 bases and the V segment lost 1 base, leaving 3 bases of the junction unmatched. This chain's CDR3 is CASSEGTGRETQYF. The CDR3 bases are TGTGCCAGCAGTGAAGGGACAGGGAGGGAGACCCAGTACTTC.

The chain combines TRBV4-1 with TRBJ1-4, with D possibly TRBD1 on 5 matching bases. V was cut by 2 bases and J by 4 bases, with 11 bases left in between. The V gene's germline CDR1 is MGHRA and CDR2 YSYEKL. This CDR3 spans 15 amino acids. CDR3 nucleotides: TGCGCCAGCAGCCAACGGACACTGAGTAATGAAAAACTGTTTTTT. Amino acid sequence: CASSQRTLSNEKLFF.

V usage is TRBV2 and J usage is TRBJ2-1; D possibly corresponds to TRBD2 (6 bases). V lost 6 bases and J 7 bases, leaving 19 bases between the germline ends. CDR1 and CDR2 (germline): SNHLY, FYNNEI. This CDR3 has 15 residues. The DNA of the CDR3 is TGTGCCAGCAGACTTAGCGGATACTCGGCGAATGAGCAGTTCTTC. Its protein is CASRLSGYSANEQFF.

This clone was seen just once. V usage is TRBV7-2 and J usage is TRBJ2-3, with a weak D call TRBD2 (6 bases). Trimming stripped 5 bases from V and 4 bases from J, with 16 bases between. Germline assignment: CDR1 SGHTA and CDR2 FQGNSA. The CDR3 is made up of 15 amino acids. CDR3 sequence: CASSLGLALADTQYF. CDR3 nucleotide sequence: TGTGCCAGCAGCCTGGGACTGGCCCTCGCAGATACGCAGTATTTT.

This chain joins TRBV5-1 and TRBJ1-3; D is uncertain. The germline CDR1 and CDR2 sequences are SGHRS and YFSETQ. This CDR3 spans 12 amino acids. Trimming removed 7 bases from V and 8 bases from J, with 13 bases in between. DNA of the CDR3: TGCGCCAGCTCAGCTCCCGAGGACACCATATATTTT. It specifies CASSAPEDTIYF.

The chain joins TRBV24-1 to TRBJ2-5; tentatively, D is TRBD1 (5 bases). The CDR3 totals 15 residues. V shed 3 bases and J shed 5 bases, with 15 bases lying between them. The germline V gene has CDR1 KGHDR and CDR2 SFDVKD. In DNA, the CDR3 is TGTGCCACCAGTGATCGAAAAACAGGAAAGGAGACCCAGTACTTC. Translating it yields CATSDRKTGKETQYF.

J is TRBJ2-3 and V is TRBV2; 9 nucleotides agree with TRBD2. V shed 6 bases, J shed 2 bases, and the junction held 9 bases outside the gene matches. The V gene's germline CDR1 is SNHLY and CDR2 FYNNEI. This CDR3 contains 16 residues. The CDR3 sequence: CASRWAGGAFTDTQYF. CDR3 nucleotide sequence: TGTGCCAGCAGGTGGGCGGGAGGGGCCTTCACAGATACGCAGTATTTT.

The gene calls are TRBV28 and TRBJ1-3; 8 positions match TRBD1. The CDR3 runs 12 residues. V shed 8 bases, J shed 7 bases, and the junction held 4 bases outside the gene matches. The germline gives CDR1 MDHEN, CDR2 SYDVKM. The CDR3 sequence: CASRQGRNTIYF. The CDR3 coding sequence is TGTGCCAGCCGACAGGGGAGGAACACCATATATTTT.

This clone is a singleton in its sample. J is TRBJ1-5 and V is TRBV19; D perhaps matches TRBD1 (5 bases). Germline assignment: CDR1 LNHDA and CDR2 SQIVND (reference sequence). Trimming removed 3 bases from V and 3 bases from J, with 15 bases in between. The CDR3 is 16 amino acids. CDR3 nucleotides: TGTGCCAGTAGTATTCGGGACTGGGAAGACAATCAGCCCCAGCATTTT. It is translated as CASSIRDWEDNQPQHF. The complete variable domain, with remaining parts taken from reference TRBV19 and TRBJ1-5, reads DGGITQSPKYLFRKEGQNVTLSCEQNLNHDAMYWYRQDPGQGLRLIYYSQIVNDFQKGDIAEGYSVSREKKESFPLTVTSAQKNPTAFYLCASSIRDWEDNQPQHFGDGTRLSIL.

CDR3 nucleotide sequence: TGTGCCAGCTCACCTGGTATCGCGGGCTACACCTTC. Translation gives CASSPGIAGYTF. The genes are TRBV18 and TRBJ1-2; D gene ambiguous. Between the trimmed V and J ends, which lost 3 bases and 8 bases, there was a span of 10 bases. CDR1 and CDR2 from the germline V gene are KGHSH and LQKENI. The CDR3 spans 12 residues.

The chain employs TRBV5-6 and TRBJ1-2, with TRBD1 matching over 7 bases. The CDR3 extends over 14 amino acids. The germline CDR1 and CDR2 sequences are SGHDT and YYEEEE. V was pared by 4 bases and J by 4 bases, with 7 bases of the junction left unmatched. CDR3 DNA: TGTGCCAGCAGCGCCGGGACAGACGTCTATGGCTACACCTTC. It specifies CASSAGTDVYGYTF.

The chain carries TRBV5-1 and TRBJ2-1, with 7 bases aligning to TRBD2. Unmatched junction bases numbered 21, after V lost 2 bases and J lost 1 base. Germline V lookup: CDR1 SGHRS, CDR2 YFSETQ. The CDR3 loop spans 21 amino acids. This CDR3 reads CASSFPPPRRLAVGSYNEQFF. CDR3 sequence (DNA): TGCGCCAGCAGCTTTCCCCCTCCCCGCAGACTAGCAGTGGGATCCTACAATGAGCAGTTCTTC. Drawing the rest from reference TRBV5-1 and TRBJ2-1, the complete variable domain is KAGVTQTPRYLIKTRGQQVTLSCSPISGHRSVSWYQQTPGQGLQFLFEYFSETQRNKGNFPGRFSGRQFSNSRSEMNVSTLELGDSALYLCASSFPPPRRLAVGSYNEQFFGPGTRLTVL.

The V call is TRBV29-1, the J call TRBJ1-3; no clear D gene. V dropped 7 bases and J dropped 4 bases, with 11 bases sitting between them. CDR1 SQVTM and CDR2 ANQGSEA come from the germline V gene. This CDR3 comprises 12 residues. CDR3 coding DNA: TGCAGCGCCGGGAGCGGGGGAAACACCATATATTTT. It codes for CSAGSGGNTIYF.

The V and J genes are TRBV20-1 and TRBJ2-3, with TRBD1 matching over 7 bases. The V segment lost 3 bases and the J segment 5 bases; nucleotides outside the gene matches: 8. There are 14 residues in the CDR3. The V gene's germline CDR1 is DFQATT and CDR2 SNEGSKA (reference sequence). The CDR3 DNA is TGCAGTGCTAGTATGATCCAGGGGGAAGATACGCAGTATTTT. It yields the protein CSASMIQGEDTQYF.

CDR3 loop: CASSLIAGVGETQYF. For the CDR3, the DNA is TGTGCCAGTAGTCTGATCGCGGGAGTCGGTGAGACCCAGTACTTC. The genes are TRBV19 and TRBJ2-5, with 7 bases matching TRBD2. V shed 5 bases and J 5 bases; nucleotides not matched to a gene: 11. CDR3 length: 15 amino acids. Germline CDR1 reads LNHDA; CDR2 reads SQIVND (reference sequence).

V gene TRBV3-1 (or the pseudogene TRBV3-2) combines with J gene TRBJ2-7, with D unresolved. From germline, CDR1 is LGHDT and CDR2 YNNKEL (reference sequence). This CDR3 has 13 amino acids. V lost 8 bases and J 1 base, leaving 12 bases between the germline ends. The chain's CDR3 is CASDSDPSYEQYF. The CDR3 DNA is TGTGCCAGCGACTCCGATCCTTCCTACGAGCAGTACTTC.

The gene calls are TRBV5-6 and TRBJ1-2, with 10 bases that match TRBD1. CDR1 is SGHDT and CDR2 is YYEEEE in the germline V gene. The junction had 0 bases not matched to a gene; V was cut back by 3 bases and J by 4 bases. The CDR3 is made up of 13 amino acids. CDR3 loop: CASSWTGGYGYTF. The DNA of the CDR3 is TGTGCCAGCAGCTGGACAGGGGGCTATGGCTACACCTTC.

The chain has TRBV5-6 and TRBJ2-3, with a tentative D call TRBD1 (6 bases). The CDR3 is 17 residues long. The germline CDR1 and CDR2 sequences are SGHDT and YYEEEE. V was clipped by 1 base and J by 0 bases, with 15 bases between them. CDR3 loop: CASSLLSAGASTDTQYF. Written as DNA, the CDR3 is TGTGCCAGCAGCTTGTTATCGGCAGGGGCCAGCACAGATACGCAGTATTTT.

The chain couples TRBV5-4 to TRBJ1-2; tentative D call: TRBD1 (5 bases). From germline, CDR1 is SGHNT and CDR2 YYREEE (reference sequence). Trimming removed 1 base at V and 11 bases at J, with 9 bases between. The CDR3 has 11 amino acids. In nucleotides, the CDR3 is TGTGCCAGCAGCTTGATGGGGGGTTACACCTTC. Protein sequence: CASSLMGGYTF.

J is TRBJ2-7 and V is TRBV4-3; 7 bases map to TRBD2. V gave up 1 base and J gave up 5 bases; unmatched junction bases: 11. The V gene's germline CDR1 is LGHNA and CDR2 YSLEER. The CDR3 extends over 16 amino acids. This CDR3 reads CASSQGFSASGDEQYF. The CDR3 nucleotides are TGCGCCAGCAGCCAAGGCTTTTCGGCTAGCGGTGACGAGCAGTACTTC.

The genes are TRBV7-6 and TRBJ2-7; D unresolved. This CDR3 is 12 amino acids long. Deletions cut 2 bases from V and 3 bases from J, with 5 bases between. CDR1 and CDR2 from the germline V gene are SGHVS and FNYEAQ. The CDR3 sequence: CASSLRGYEQYF. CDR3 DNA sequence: TGTGCCAGCAGCTTAAGAGGCTACGAGCAGTACTTC.

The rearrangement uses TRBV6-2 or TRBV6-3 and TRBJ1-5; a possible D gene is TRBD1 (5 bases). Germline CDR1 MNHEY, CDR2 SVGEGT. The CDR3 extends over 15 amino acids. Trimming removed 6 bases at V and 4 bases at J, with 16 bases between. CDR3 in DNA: TGTGCCAGCAGCTCCGTGTTCGGGGGTAATCAGCCCCAGCATTTT. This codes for CASSSVFGGNQPQHF.

For the CDR3, the DNA is TGTGCCAGCAGTCCCACGGGGGTGGGGTATGGCTACACCTTC. Translation: CASSPTGVGYGYTF. The V gene is TRBV6-1, the J gene TRBJ1-2; D may be TRBD1 (5 bases). Trimming removed 5 bases at V and 5 bases at J, with 15 bases between. Germline V gene data show CDR1 as MNHNS and CDR2 as SASEGT. This CDR3 has 14 amino acids.

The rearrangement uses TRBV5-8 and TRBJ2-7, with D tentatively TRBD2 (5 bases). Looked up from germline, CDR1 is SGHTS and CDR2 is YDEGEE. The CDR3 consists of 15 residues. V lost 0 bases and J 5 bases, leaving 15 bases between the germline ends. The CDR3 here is CASSLAGEWADEQYF. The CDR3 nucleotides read TGTGCCAGCAGCTTGGCCGGGGAGTGGGCGGACGAGCAGTACTTC.